Below are 20 T cell receptor beta chains sequenced from a single sample in a study of regulatory T cells in long-lasting Graves disease. To make TCR beta libraries, researchers used iRepertoire HTBI primers and Arm-PCR of CDR3 regions. TCRdb used MiXCR to reprocess the multiplex PCR reads, holding one entry per CDR3 protein. The sample lists a few hundred thousand distinct CDR3 sequences, less than 25% occurring once. Time point reported: persistent/refractory GD, antithyroid drugs over 5 years with positive TRAb. From PBMCs, RNA was extracted and then used to make the TCR library. The starting material was peripheral blood mononuclear cells (PBMCs), obtained when the disease was refractory, from a patient treated with antithyroid drugs. These receptors were obtained from a female donor with Graves disease.

Ten or more counts support this clonotype. The chain uses TRBV9 and TRBJ2-7, with TRBD1 matching 9 bases. The trim removed 3 bases at V and 3 bases at J, leaving 7 bases unmatched. Looked up from germline, CDR1 is SGDLS and CDR2 is YYNGEE. The CDR3 is made up of 15 amino acids. The CDR3 is CASSGGQGQGYEQYF. CDR3 in DNA: TGTGCCAGCAGCGGAGGACAGGGACAGGGCTACGAGCAGTACTTC. The entire variable domain, with the rest obtained from reference TRBV9 and TRBJ2-7, is as follows: DSGVTQTPKHLITATGQRVTLRCSPRSGDLSVYWYQQSLDQGLQFLIQYYNGEERAKGNILERFSAQQFPDLHSELNLSSLELGDSALYFCASSGGQGQGYEQYFGPGTRLTVT.

The chain links TRBV10-3 to TRBJ1-1, with D perhaps TRBD1 (6 bases). V lost 10 bases and J lost 3, with 12 bases in between. The germline V gene encodes CDR1 ENHRY and CDR2 SYGVKD. The CDR3 has 12 residues. CDR3 nucleotides: TGTGCCACCCGTGGGGGCGACACTGAAGCTTTCTTT. Residues: CATRGGDTEAFF.

This clonotype was detected a few times. This chain connects TRBV10-3 to TRBJ1-3; 7 bases are shared with TRBD1. The CDR3 has 12 amino acids. Unmatched junction bases numbered 1, after V lost 10 bases and J lost 1 base. The germline gives CDR1 ENHRY, CDR2 SYGVKD. The CDR3 DNA is TGTGCCACGACAGGGTCTGGAAACACCATATATTTT. This gives the protein CATTGSGNTIYF.

The DNA for the CDR3 is TGCAGTGCTTATACTAGCGGGAGAGGCGAAGAGACCCAGTACTTC. This encodes CSAYTSGRGEETQYF. The genes are TRBV20-1 and TRBJ2-5, with 11 bases aligning to TRBD2. Germline CDR1 DFQATT, CDR2 SNEGSKA (reference sequence). The V and J ends lost 5 bases and 3 bases, in that order; junction bases with no gene match: 8. This CDR3 is built from 15 residues.

The table lists this clonotype with many counts. V usage is TRBV29-1 and J usage is TRBJ2-5; D is undetermined. This CDR3 is 11 amino acids long. Germline V CDR1 and CDR2: SQVTM, ANQGSEA. V was pared by 7 bases and J by 0 bases, with 6 bases between. In DNA, the CDR3 is TGCAGCGCTGACTACCAAGAGACCCAGTACTTC. Translation gives CSADYQETQYF. Supplemented by reference TRBV29-1 and TRBJ2-5, the full variable domain reads SAVISQKPSRDICQRGTSLTIQCQVDSQVTMMFWYRQQPGQSLTLIATANQGSEATYESGFVIDKFPISRPNLTFSTLTVSNMSPEDSSIYLCSADYQETQYFGPGTRLLVL.

Many counts were recorded for this clonotype. This chain uses TRBV5-1 with TRBJ2-7; TRBD1 matches 8 bases. The CDR3 sequence is 16 residues long. Trimming removed 2 bases from V and 1 base from J; junction bases left unmatched: 8. Germline CDR1 is SGHRS and CDR2 is YFSETQ. CDR3 protein: CASSFLPTGGSYEQYF. The CDR3 region has the DNA TGCGCCAGCAGCTTCTTGCCTACAGGGGGGTCCTACGAGCAGTACTTC.

This clonotype was recorded many times. J is TRBJ1-6 and V is TRBV12-3 or TRBV12-4; TRBD1 might be the D (5 bases). V gave up 5 bases and J gave up 0 bases, with 11 bases separating them. CDR3 length equals 16 residues. The CDR3 region is CASSRPGNSYNSPLHF. As DNA, the CDR3 is TGTGCCAGCAGTCGACCAGGGAACTCCTATAATTCACCCCTCCACTTT.

The rearrangement joins TRBV29-1 to TRBJ2-7; 9 positions match TRBD2. In germline, CDR1 is SQVTM, CDR2 ANQGSEA. Germline trimming cut 3 bases from V and 4 bases from J; bases unmatched to any gene: 4. CDR3 length: 13 amino acids. CDR3 nucleotides: TGCAGCGTTGACTCGACTAGCGGATACGAGCAGTACTTC. Its translation is CSVDSTSGYEQYF.

This clonotype was picked up one time. The J gene is TRBJ2-3, the V gene TRBV3-2; TRBD2 was called by the table and not checked on the DNA. TRBV3-2 is a pseudogene locus. This CDR3 region has 17 residues. CDR3 coding DNA: TGTGCCAGCAGCTCACTCCCAGCGGGACTTAGCACAGATACGCAGTATTTT. It codes for CASSSLPAGLSTDTQYF.

In this sample, this clonotype turned up a few times. The V call is TRBV10-3, the J call TRBJ2-7, with a weak D call TRBD2 (5 bases). V was cut by 2 bases and J by 2 bases, with 10 bases left in between. From germline, CDR1 is ENHRY and CDR2 SYGVKD. The CDR3 is made up of 14 amino acids. The CDR3 loop reads CAISEAGNPYEQYF. The CDR3, as DNA: TGTGCCATCAGTGAGGCGGGCAACCCCTACGAGCAGTACTTC.

This clonotype has at least ten counts. This chain joins TRBV30 and TRBJ1-2; D uncertain. The CDR3 totals 13 residues. The germline CDR1 and CDR2 sequences are GTSNPN and SVGIG (reference sequence). Between the trimmed V and J ends, which lost 0 bases and 2 bases, there was a span of 7 bases. The CDR3 loop is CAWSVAQNYGYTF. In DNA, the CDR3 is TGTGCCTGGAGTGTAGCTCAGAACTATGGCTACACCTTC.

The chain recombines TRBV20-1 with TRBJ1-5; a possible D gene is TRBD1 (5 bases). CDR1 and CDR2 from the germline V gene are DFQATT and SNEGSKA (reference sequence). V shed 7 bases and J shed 2 bases, with 18 bases lying between them. This CDR3 has 15 amino acids. CDR3 nucleotides: TGCAGTGTTCGAGACCCGGGGGGGGGCAATCAGCCCCAGCATTTT. It translates to CSVRDPGGGNQPQHF.

The chain joins TRBV6-2 or TRBV6-3 to TRBJ1-1; D gene unclear. The CDR3 spans 16 residues. Germline V gives CDR1 MNHEY, CDR2 SVGEGT. V dropped 1 base and J dropped 5 bases, with 17 bases sitting between them. In nucleotides, the CDR3 is TGTGCCAGCAGTTACTTCCCCGGAGAGCTGGTAACTGAAGCTTTCTTT. Protein: CASSYFPGELVTEAFF.

The chain uses TRBV7-3 and TRBJ2-5, with 8 bases aligning to TRBD1. This CDR3 is 15 amino acids long. The trim removed 5 bases at V and 5 bases at J, leaving 10 bases unmatched. From germline, CDR1 is SGHTA and CDR2 FQGTGA. The CDR3, as DNA: TGTGCCAGCAGCGCCGGGACAGGATCTTGGGAGACCCAGTACTTC. Protein product: CASSAGTGSWETQYF.

The J gene is TRBJ2-1, the V gene TRBV5-1; 7 nucleotides line up with TRBD2. Germline V gene sequence: CDR1 SGHRS, CDR2 YFSETQ. The V segment lost 1 base and the J segment 7 bases; nucleotides outside the gene matches: 11. The CDR3 is 16 residues long. As DNA, the CDR3 is TGCGCCAGCAGCTTGAGGACGGGAGGAGGGTTAAATGAGCAGTTCTTC. Amino acids: CASSLRTGGGLNEQFF.

This chain connects TRBV12-3 or TRBV12-4 to TRBJ1-1, with unresolved D. The CDR3 consists of 14 residues. V lost 6 bases and J lost 1, with 12 bases in between. The CDR3 DNA reads TGTGCCAGCAGCCTTATCTACCCGAACACTGAAGCTTTCTTT. Its protein is CASSLIYPNTEAFF.

Details on this clonotype: Since a much larger clone is just one base distant, this may be a read error. No conserved phenylalanine or tryptophan ends this CDR3, so it is likely a read error. The V and J genes are TRBV30 and TRBJ1-5; 7 bases are shared with TRBD1. This CDR3 comprises 14 residues. With V trimmed by 1 base and J by 1 base, 1 base remained unmatched. Germline CDR1 and CDR2: GTSNPN and SVGIG (reference sequence). CDR3 in amino acids: CAWSADRSNQPQHS. The CDR3 bases are TGTGCCTGGAGTGCGGACAGGAGCAATCAGCCCCAGCATTCT.

This clonotype has just a few counts. The gene calls are TRBV28 and TRBJ2-4; perhaps D is TRBD1 or TRBD2 (6 bases each). Between the trimmed V and J ends, which lost 6 bases and 1 base, there was a span of 13 bases. The germline gives CDR1 MDHEN, CDR2 SYDVKM. The CDR3 length is 15 residues. CDR3 DNA sequence: TGTGCCAGCAGCTTGGGGGGCATCGCCAAAAACATTCAGTACTTC. This codes for CASSLGGIAKNIQYF.

The chain has TRBV5-1 and TRBJ1-1; 8 bases map to TRBD1. CDR1 and CDR2 from the germline V gene are SGHRS and YFSETQ. Trimming removed 5 bases from V and 1 base from J; junction bases left unmatched: 7. There are 15 residues in the CDR3. CDR3 amino acids: CASRGGQGENTEAFF. CDR3 coding DNA: TGCGCCAGCAGGGGCGGACAGGGCGAGAACACTGAAGCTTTCTTT.

The table lists this clonotype with many counts. CDR3 sequence (DNA): TGTGCCAGCAGTTGGAGTCCAGAGGCTCTCTACACCTTC. Its protein is CASSWSPEALYTF. This chain links TRBV12-3 or TRBV12-4 with TRBJ1-2; D remains ambiguous. The CDR3 loop spans 13 amino acids. The V end lost 4 bases, the J end lost 10 bases, and 16 bases lay between the germline ends.